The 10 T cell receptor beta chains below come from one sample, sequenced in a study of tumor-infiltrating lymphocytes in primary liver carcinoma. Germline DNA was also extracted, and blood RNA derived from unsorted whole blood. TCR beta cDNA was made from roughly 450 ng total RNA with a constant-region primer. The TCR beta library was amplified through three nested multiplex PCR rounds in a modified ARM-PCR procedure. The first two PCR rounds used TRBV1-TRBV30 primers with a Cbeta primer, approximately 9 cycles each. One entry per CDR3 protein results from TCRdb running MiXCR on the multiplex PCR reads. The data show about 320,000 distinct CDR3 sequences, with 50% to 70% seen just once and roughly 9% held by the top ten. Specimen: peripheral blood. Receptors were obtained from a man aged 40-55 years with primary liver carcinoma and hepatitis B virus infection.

CDR3 sequence reads: CASSQSGGEAFF. CDR3 nucleotide sequence: TGTGCCAGCAGCCAGTCGGGGGGTGAAGCTTTCTTT. The chain employs TRBV28 and TRBJ1-1; maybe TRBD1 (5 bases). The CDR3 is 12 residues long. V shed 6 bases and J shed 7 bases, with 12 bases lying between them. CDR1 is MDHEN and CDR2 is SYDVKM in the germline V gene.

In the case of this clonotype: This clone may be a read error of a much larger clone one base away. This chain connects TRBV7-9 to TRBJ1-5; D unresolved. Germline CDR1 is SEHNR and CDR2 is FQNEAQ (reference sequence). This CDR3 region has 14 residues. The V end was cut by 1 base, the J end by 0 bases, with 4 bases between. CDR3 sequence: CASSLDYSNQPQHF. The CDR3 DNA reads TGTGCCAGCAGCTTAGACTATAGCAATCAGCCCCAGCATTTT.

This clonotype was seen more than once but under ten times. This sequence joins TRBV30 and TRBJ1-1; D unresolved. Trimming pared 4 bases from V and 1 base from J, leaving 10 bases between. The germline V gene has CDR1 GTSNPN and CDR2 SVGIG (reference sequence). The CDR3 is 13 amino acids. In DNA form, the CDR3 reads TGTGCCTGGACCCCACATCAGAACACTGAAGCTTTCTTT. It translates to CAWTPHQNTEAFF. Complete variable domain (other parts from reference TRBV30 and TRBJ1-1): SQTIHQWPATLVQPVGSPLSLECTVEGTSNPNLYWYRQAAGRGLQLLFYSVGIGQISSEVPQNLSASRPQDRQFILSSKKLLLSDSGFYLCAWTPHQNTEAFFGQGTRLTVV.

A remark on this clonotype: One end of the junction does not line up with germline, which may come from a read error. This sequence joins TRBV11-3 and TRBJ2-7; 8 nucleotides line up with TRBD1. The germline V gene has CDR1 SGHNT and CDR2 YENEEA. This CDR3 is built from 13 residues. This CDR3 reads CASSSDRGSEHYF. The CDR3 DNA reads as TGTGCCAGTAGCTCAGACAGGGGTAGCGAGCACTACTTC.

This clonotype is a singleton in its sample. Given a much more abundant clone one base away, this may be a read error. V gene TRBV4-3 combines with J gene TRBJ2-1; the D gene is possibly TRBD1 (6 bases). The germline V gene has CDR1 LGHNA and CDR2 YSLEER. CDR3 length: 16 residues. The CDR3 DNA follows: TGCGCCAGCAGCCAAGATTCACAGGGTTCCTACAATGAGCAGATCTTC. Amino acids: CASSQDSQGSYNEQIF.

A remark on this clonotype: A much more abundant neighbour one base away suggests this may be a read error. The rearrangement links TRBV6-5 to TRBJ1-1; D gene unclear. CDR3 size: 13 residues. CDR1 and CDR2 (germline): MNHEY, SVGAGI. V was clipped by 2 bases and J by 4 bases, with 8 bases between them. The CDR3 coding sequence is TGTGCCAGCAGTTACGAAATGAGCACTGAAGCTTTCTTT. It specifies CASSYEMSTEAFF.

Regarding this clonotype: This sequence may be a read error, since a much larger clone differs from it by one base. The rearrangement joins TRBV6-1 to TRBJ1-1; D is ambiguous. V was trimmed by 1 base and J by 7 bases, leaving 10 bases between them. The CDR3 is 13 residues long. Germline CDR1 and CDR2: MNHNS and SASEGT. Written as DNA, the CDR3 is TGTGCCAGCAGTGAAGTGTCCGGGGATGAAGCTTTCTTT. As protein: CASSEVSGDEAFF.

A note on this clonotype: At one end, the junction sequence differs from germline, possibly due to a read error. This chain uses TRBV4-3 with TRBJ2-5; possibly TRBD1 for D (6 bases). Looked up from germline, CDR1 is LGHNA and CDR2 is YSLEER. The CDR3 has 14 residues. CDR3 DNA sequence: TGCGACAGCGGCCAGAGACAGGCGGAAGAGACTCAGTACTTC. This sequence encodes CDSGQRQAEETQYF.

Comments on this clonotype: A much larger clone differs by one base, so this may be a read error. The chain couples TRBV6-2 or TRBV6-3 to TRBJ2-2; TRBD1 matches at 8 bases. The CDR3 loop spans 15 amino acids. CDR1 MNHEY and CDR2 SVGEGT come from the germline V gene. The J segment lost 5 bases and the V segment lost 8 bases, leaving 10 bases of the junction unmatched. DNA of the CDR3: TGTGCCAGCGGTTTCGCAGGGGGCGGTACCGGGGAGCTGTTTTTT. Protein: CASGFAGGGTGELFF.

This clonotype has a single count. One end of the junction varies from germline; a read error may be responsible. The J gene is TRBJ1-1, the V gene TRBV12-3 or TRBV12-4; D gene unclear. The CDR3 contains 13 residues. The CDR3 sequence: CASSSTENTKALF. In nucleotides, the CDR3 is TGTGCCAGCAGTTCTACCGAGAACACTAAAGCTCTCTTT.